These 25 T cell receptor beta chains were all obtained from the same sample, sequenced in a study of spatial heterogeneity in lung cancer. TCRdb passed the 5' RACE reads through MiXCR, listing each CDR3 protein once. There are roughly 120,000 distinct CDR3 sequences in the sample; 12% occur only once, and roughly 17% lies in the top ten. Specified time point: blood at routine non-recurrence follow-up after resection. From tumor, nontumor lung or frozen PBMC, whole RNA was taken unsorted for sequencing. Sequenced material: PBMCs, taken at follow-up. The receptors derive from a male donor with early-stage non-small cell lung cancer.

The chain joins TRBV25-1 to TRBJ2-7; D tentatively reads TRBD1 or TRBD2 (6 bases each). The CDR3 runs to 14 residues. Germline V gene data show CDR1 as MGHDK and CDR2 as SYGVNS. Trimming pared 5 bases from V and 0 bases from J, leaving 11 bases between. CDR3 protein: CASSRGTFSYEQYF. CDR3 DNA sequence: TGTGCCAGCAGTCGCGGGACATTCTCCTACGAGCAGTACTTC.

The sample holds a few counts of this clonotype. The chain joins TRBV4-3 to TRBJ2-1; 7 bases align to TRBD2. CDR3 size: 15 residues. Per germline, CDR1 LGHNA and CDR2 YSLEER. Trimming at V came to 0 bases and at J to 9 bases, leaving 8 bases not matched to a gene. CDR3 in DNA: TGCGCCAGCAGCCAAGAGACTAGCATTAGGAGTGAGCAGTTCTTC. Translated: CASSQETSIRSEQFF.

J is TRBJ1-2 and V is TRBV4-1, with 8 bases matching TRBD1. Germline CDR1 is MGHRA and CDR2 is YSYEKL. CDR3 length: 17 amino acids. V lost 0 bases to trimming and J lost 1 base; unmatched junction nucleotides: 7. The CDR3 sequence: CASSQDRRTGSNYGYTF. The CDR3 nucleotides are TGCGCCAGCAGCCAAGATCGACGGACAGGGAGTAACTATGGCTACACCTTC.

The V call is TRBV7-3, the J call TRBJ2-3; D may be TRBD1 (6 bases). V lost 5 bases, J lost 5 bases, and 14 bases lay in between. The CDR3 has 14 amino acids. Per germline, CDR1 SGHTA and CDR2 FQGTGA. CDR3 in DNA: TGTGCCAGCAGCCCGGGGACATCCCAAGATACGCAGTATTTT. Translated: CASSPGTSQDTQYF.

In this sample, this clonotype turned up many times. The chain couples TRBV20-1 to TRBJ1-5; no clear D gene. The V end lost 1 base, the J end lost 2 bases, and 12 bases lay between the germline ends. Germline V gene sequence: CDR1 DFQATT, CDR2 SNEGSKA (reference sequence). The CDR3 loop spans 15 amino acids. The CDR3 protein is CSARAYSVGNQPQHF. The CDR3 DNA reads TGCAGTGCTAGAGCATATTCAGTAGGCAATCAGCCCCAGCATTTT.

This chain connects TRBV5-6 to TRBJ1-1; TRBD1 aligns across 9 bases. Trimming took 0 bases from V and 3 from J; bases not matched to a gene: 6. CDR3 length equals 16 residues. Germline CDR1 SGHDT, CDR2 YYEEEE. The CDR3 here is CASSLAGQGSDTEAFF. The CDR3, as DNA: TGTGCCAGCAGCTTGGCGGGACAGGGATCCGACACTGAAGCTTTCTTT.

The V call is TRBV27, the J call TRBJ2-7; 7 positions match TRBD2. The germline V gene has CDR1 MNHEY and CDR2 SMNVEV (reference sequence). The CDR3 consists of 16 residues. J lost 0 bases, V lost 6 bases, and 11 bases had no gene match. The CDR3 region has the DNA TGTGCCAGCAGAGGACTTAGCGGGCCGCACTCCTACGAGCAGTACTTC. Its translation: CASRGLSGPHSYEQYF.

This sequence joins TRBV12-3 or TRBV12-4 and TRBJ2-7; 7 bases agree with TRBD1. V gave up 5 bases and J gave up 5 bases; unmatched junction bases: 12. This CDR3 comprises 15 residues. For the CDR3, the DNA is TGTGCCAGCAGTAATCTCCATACAGGGGTTAACGAGCAGTACTTC. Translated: CASSNLHTGVNEQYF.

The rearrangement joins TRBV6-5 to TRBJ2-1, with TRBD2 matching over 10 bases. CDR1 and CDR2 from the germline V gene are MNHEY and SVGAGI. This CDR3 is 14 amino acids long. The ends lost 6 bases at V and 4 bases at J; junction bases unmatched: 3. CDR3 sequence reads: CASRLAGGYNEQFF. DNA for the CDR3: TGTGCCAGCAGGTTAGCGGGGGGTTACAATGAGCAGTTCTTC.

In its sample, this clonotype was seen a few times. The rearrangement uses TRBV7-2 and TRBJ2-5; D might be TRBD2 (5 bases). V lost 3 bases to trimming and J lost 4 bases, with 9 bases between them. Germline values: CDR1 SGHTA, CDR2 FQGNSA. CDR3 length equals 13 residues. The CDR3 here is CASSFTRGETQYF. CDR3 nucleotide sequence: TGTGCCAGCAGCTTTACTCGGGGAGAGACCCAGTACTTC.

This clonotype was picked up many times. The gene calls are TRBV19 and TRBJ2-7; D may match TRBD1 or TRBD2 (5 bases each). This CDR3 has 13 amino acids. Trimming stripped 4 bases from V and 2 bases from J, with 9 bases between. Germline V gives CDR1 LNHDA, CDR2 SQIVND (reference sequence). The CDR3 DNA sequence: TGTGCCAGTAGTAGAGGGGCAACCTACGAGCAGTACTTC. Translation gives CASSRGATYEQYF.

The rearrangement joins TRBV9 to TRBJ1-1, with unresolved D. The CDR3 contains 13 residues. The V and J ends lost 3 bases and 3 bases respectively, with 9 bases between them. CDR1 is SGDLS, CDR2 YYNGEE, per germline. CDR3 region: CASSAGLDTEAFF. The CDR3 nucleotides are TGTGCCAGCAGCGCGGGGTTGGACACTGAAGCTTTCTTT.

CDR3 nucleotides: TGTGCCAGCAGTGTCAGGGGGAGCACCGGGGAGCTGTTTTTT. This sequence encodes CASSVRGSTGELFF. The V call is TRBV2, the J call TRBJ2-2, with 7 bases fitting TRBD1. The CDR3 is 14 amino acids. Germline loops: CDR1 SNHLY, CDR2 FYNNEI. Trimming removed 4 bases from V and 4 bases from J; junction bases left unmatched: 3.

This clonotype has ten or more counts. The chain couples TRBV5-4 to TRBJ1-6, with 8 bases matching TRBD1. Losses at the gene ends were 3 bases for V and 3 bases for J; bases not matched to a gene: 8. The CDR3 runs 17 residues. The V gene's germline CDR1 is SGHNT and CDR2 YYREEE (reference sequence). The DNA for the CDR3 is TGTGCCAGCAGCTCCAGGACAGGGACCTTCTATAATTCACCCCTCCACTTT. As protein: CASSSRTGTFYNSPLHF.

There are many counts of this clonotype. The CDR3 sequence: CSASRTPGAEAFF. CDR3 sequence (DNA): TGCAGTGCTAGTAGGACACCTGGGGCTGAAGCTTTCTTT. The chain recombines TRBV20-1 with TRBJ1-1, with D possibly TRBD1 on 5 matching bases. Germline loops: CDR1 DFQATT, CDR2 SNEGSKA (reference sequence). The ends were cut back, 3 bases at V and 6 bases at J, with 14 bases in the middle. This CDR3 is 13 amino acids long.

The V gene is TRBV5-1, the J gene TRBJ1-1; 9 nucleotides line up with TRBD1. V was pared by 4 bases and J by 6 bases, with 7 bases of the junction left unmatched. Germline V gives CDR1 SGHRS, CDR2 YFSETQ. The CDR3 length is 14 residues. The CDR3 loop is CASSAQNRGPEAFF. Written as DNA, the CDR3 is TGCGCCAGCAGCGCACAAAACAGGGGGCCTGAAGCTTTCTTT.

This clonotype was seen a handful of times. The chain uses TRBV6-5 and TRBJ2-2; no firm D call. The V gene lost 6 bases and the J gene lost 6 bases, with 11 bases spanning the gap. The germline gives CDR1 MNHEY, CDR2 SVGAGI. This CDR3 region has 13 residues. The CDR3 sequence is CASRLGLAGELFF. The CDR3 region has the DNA TGTGCCAGCAGGTTAGGTCTGGCCGGGGAGCTGTTTTTT.

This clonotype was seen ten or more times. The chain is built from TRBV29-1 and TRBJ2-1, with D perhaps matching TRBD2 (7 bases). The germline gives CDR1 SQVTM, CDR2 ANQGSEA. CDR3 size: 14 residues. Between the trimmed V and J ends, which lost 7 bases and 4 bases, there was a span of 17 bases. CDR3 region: CSGLGGAYYNEQFF. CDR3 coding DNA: TGCAGCGGTCTGGGGGGGGCTTATTACAATGAGCAGTTCTTC.

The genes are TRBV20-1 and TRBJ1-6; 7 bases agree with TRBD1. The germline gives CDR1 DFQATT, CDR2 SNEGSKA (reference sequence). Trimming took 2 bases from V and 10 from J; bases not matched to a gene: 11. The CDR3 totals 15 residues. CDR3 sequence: CSARRDRVFGSPLHF. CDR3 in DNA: TGCAGTGCTAGACGCGACAGGGTTTTTGGGTCACCCCTCCACTTT.

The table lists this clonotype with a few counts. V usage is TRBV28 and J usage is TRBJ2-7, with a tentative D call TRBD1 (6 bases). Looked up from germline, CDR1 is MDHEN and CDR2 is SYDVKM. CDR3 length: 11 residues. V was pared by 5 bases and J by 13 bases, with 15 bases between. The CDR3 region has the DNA TGTGCCAGCAGTCAACAGGGAAAGCCCTACTTC. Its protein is CASSQQGKPYF.

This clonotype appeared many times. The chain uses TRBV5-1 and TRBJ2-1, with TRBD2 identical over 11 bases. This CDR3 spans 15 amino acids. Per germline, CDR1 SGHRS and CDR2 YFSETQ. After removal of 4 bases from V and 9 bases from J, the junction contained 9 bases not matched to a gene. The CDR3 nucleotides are TGCGCCAGCAGCGCGGGAGCACTAGCGGGGGCTGAGCAGTTCTTC. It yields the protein CASSAGALAGAEQFF.

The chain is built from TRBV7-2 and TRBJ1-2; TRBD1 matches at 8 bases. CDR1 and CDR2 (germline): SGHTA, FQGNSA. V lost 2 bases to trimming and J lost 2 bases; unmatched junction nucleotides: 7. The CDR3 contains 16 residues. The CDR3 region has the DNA TGTGCCAGCAGCTTAACCAGTTGGACAGGGAACTATGGCTACACCTTC. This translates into CASSLTSWTGNYGYTF.

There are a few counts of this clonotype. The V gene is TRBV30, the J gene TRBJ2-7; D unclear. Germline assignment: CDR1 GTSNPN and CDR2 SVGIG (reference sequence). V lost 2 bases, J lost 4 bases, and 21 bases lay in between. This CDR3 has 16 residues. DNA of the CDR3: TGTGCCTGGAGTTCCCCCAGGCGCCCCCCTTCTTACGAGCAGTACTTC. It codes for CAWSSPRRPPSYEQYF.

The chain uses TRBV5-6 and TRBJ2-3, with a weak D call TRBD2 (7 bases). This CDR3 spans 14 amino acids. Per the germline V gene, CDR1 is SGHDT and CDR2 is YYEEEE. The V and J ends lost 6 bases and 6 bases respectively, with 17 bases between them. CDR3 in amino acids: CASTGGASGDTQYF. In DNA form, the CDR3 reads TGTGCCAGCACTGGGGGGGCCAGTGGTGATACGCAGTATTTT.

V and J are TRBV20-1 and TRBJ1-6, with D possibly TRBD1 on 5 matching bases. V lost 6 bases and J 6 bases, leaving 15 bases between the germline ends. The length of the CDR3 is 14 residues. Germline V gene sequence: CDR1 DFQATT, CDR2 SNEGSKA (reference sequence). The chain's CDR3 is CSAQGARGNSPLHF. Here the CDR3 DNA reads TGCAGTGCCCAGGGAGCCCGGGGTAATTCACCCCTCCACTTT.